This T cell receptor (beta chain) comes out of a study of Graves' ophthalmopathy and Graves' hyperthyroidism. Study information: Prior to any treatment, peripheral blood was collected at the time of initial diagnosis. Study-wide results and caveats: Sensitivity of roughly 64% and specificity of roughly 78% were achieved by the model that predicted ophthalmopathy progression.

There are many counts of this clonotype. Its specificity is unknown. Investigators amplified TCR beta CDR3 regions from RNA transcripts. Second-round multiplex PCR followed a first-round RT-PCR using HTBI primers. TCRdb independently ran MiXCR on the multiplex PCR reads; one entry per CDR3 protein. The sample includes hundreds of thousands of distinct CDR3 sequences, roughly 39% of them seen just once. Germline CDR1 is KGHSY and CDR2 is FQNENV. V lost 4 bases to trimming and J lost 5 bases, with 11 bases between them. The CDR3 loop spans 13 amino acids. The sequencing sample was made of peripheral blood. The TCR was taken from an adult man with Graves' ophthalmopathy. The gene calls are TRBV16 and TRBJ1-2, with D perhaps matching TRBD1 (5 bases). CDR3 DNA: TGTGCCAGCAGCCTTGATAGACAGTATGGCTACACCTTC. It yields the protein CASSLDRQYGYTF.